Shown below are 2 T cell receptor beta chains from a single sample sequenced in a study of T cell repertoires in cytomegalovirus infection. TCRdb re-called the reads through MiXCR, storing one row per CDR3 protein. The table includes about 830,000 distinct CDR3 sequences, 30% to 35% detected once. These receptors' antigens are unknown. Source: cultured CD8+ T cells from PBMCs, taken from culture after CMV antigen stimulation. These receptor sequences come from a human donor in good health (CMV status not recorded). Some clones in this sample may be carry-over from other donors' samples.

This chain joins TRBV27 and TRBJ1-1, with D possibly being TRBD1 (5 bases). Between the trimmed V and J ends, which lost 6 bases and 3 bases, there was a span of 14 bases. The CDR3 covers 14 residues. Germline V gene lookup returns CDR1 MNHEY and CDR2 SMNVEV (reference sequence). CDR3 nucleotide sequence: TGTGCCAGCAGGAGCACGGGGGGAGACACTGAAGCTTTCTTT. Amino acids: CASRSTGGDTEAFF.

This clonotype turned up a few times. An end of the junction does not agree with germline; a read error may underlie this. The chain uses TRBV7-2 and TRBJ1-1; D unclear. CDR1 and CDR2 (germline): SGHTA, FQGNSA. This CDR3 is 13 amino acids long. CDR3 residues: CANSFGVFTEAFF. CDR3 coding DNA: TGTGCCAACAGCTTCGGGGTGTTCACTGAAGCTTTCTTT.